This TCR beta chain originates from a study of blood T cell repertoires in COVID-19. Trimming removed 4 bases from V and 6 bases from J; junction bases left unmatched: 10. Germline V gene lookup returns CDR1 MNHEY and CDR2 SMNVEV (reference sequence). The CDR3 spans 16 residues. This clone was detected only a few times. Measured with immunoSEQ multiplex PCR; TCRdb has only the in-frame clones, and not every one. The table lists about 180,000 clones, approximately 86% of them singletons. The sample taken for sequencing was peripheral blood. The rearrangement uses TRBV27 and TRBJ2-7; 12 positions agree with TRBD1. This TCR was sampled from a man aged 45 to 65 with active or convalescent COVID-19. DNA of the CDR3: TGTGCCAGCAGTTCTCCTGGGGACAGGGGGCGTCTCGAGCAGTACTTC. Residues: CASSSPGDRGRLEQYF.